These 21 T cell receptor beta chains originate from one sample sequenced in a study of blood T cells in healthy people across ages. Alongside a J-beta primer mix, a sample-barcoded 5' primer served in a second PCR lasting 7 to 11 cycles. TCRdb re-called the 5' RACE reads with MiXCR, one entry per CDR3 protein. Here the sample spans hundreds of thousands of distinct CDR3 sequences, around 62% being singletons. Material: blood. The receptors stem from a man aged 30-40 years in good health.

V usage is TRBV7-9 and J usage is TRBJ1-2; a weak D match, TRBD1 (5 bases). V shed 1 base and J shed 1 base, with 19 bases lying between them. CDR3 length: 18 amino acids. CDR1 is SEHNR, CDR2 FQNEAQ, per germline (reference sequence). The CDR3, as DNA: TGTGCCAGCAGCTTAGGCCTGGGGGTACAGGAAATTAACTATGGCTACACCTTC. The encoded protein is CASSLGLGVQEINYGYTF.

V is TRBV15 and J is TRBJ1-2, with 7 bases that match TRBD1. There are 13 residues in the CDR3. Unmatched junction bases numbered 4, after V lost 1 base and J lost 8 bases. Germline V gene data show CDR1 as LNHNV and CDR2 as YYDKDF (reference sequence). The CDR3 DNA is TGTGCCACCAGCAGAGTACAGGGGAACGGCTACACCTTC. It translates to CATSRVQGNGYTF.

The V gene is TRBV12-3 or TRBV12-4, the J gene TRBJ2-1, with TRBD1 identical over 10 bases. V was clipped by 8 bases and J by 9 bases; unmatched bases: 7. The CDR3 has 13 amino acids. The CDR3 DNA reads TGTGCCAGCTTTGACAGGGGGCAGGTTGAGCAGTTCTTC. It yields the protein CASFDRGQVEQFF.

This chain joins TRBV20-1 and TRBJ1-2, with a possible D match to TRBD1 (5 bases). Germline lookup yields CDR1 DFQATT and CDR2 SNEGSKA (reference sequence). V was clipped by 0 bases and J by 3 bases, with 14 bases between them. CDR3 size: 15 residues. The DNA for the CDR3 is TGCAGTGCTAGAGACCCCCGAGGGGCGGACTATGGCTACACCTTC. Its protein is CSARDPRGADYGYTF.

The chain is built from TRBV6-1 and TRBJ1-2, with 7 bases identical to TRBD1. There are 15 residues in the CDR3. V was clipped by 7 bases and J by 8 bases; unmatched bases: 16. The V gene's germline CDR1 is MNHNS and CDR2 SASEGT. The CDR3 DNA reads TGTGCCAGCATTCGAGGGGGCGTCTCTCGGACAGGCTACACCTTC. Amino acids: CASIRGGVSRTGYTF.

This clonotype was counted only a few times. The chain combines TRBV4-3 with TRBJ2-1, with D perhaps TRBD2 (5 bases). CDR1 is LGHNA, CDR2 YSLEER, per germline. V was pared by 1 base and J by 9 bases, with 10 bases between. CDR3 length: 13 residues. The CDR3 sequence: CASSQGSGIEQFF. DNA of the CDR3: TGCGCCAGCAGCCAAGGTTCCGGGATTGAGCAGTTCTTC.

The gene calls are TRBV27 and TRBJ1-2, with 7 bases identical to TRBD1. The CDR3 spans 13 residues. Germline CDR1 is MNHEY and CDR2 is SMNVEV (reference sequence). The V and J ends lost 7 bases and 7 bases, in that order; junction bases with no gene match: 9. CDR3 in amino acids: CASNPQDRVGYTF. As DNA, the CDR3 is TGTGCCAGCAATCCTCAAGACAGGGTTGGCTACACCTTC.

The V gene is TRBV7-2, the J gene TRBJ2-5, with TRBD2 as a possible D gene (5 bases). With the DNA end fitting TRBJ2-7 better, the J assignment may be wrong. Looked up from germline, CDR1 is SGHTA and CDR2 is FQGNSA. The CDR3 has 15 amino acids. CDR3 residues: CASSFIERTVGEQYF. For the CDR3, the DNA is TGTGCCAGCAGCTTTATAGAGCGGACCGTAGGCGAGCAGTACTTC.

This sequence joins TRBV29-1 and TRBJ2-1, with D hard to call. This CDR3 contains 12 residues. Germline CDR1 reads SQVTM; CDR2 reads ANQGSEA. V lost 6 bases to trimming and J lost 7 bases, with 13 bases between them. This CDR3 reads CSVGRLGNEQFF. The CDR3 DNA follows: TGCAGCGTCGGGCGGTTGGGGAATGAGCAGTTCTTC.

This chain connects TRBV11-2 to TRBJ2-3; 9 bases are shared with TRBD1. This CDR3 has 15 amino acids. Trimming removed 5 bases from V and 2 bases from J; junction bases left unmatched: 5. From germline, CDR1 is SGHAT and CDR2 FQNNGV. CDR3 in DNA: TGTGCCAGCAGCCCGGACAGGGGCAACACAGATACGCAGTATTTT. Amino acid sequence: CASSPDRGNTDTQYF. The whole variable domain, filled in from reference TRBV11-2 and TRBJ2-3, reads EAGVAQSPRYKIIEKRQSVAFWCNPISGHATLYWYQQILGQGPKLLIQFQNNGVVDDSQLPKDRFSAERLKGVDSTLKIQPAKLEDSAVYLCASSPDRGNTDTQYFGPGTRLTVL.

The CDR3 DNA is TGTGCCAGCAGCGGACGACAGGGCTACAATGAGCAGTTCTTC. The encoded protein is CASSGRQGYNEQFF. The chain combines TRBV7-3 with TRBJ2-1; 7 nucleotides align to TRBD1. The junction had 4 bases not matched to a gene; V was cut back by 5 bases and J by 3 bases. The CDR3 sequence is 14 residues long. In germline, CDR1 is SGHTA, CDR2 FQGTGA. The variable domain in full, with the rest retrieved from reference TRBV7-3 and TRBJ2-1, is GAGVSQTPSNKVTEKGKYVELRCDPISGHTALYWYRQSLGQGPEFLIYFQGTGAADDSGLPNDRFFAVRPEGSVSTLKIQRTERGDSAVYLCASSGRQGYNEQFFGPGTRLTVL.

This clonotype was observed a single time. CDR3 nucleotide sequence: TGCAGTGCTGGGAGGGACGGAATAGAGACCCAGTACTTC. Its protein is CSAGRDGIETQYF. The J gene is TRBJ2-5, the V gene TRBV20-1; 7 bases agree with TRBD2. V lost 5 bases and J lost 4; bases outside the gene matches: 7. Germline V lookup: CDR1 DFQATT, CDR2 SNEGSKA (reference sequence). This CDR3 is 13 amino acids long.

This clonotype appeared a few times. CDR3 nucleotide sequence: TGTGCCAGCAGCTTTAACGCGGGGGGGCTGGAGACCCAGTACTTC. It is translated as CASSFNAGGLETQYF. This sequence joins TRBV7-2 and TRBJ2-5; 9 bases are a match to TRBD2. V was clipped by 3 bases and J by 5 bases; unmatched bases: 7. The CDR3 extends over 15 amino acids. Germline CDR1 is SGHTA and CDR2 is FQGNSA.

The CDR3 here is CSAKSGGEKLFF. DNA for the CDR3: TGCAGTGCCAAGTCAGGCGGGGAAAAACTGTTTTTT. The chain is built from TRBV20-1 and TRBJ1-4, with D unclear. Germline V CDR1 and CDR2: DFQATT, SNEGSKA (reference sequence). The V end lost 6 bases, the J end lost 8 bases, and 13 bases lay between the germline ends. The length of the CDR3 is 12 residues.

This sequence joins TRBV20-1 and TRBJ1-2, with D tentatively TRBD1 (5 bases). Between the trimmed V and J ends, which lost 5 bases and 3 bases, there was a span of 13 bases. CDR3 size: 13 residues. Germline CDR1 reads DFQATT; CDR2 reads SNEGSKA (reference sequence). DNA for the CDR3: TGCAGTGCTTTACCGGGACGCGACTATGGCTACACCTTC. Translation gives CSALPGRDYGYTF.

V is TRBV29-1 and J is TRBJ2-1, with 7 nucleotides matching TRBD1. The CDR3 spans 12 residues. Germline CDR1 and CDR2: SQVTM and ANQGSEA. The V segment lost 4 bases and the J segment 7 bases; nucleotides outside the gene matches: 4. In DNA, the CDR3 is TGCAGCGTTGTCCCAGGGGGTAATGAGCAGTTCTTC. Its protein is CSVVPGGNEQFF.

The sample holds a few counts of this clonotype. The V and J genes are TRBV20-1 and TRBJ1-6; the D gene is possibly TRBD1 (5 bases). From germline, CDR1 is DFQATT and CDR2 SNEGSKA (reference sequence). CDR3 length equals 15 residues. V gave up 2 bases and J gave up 4 bases, with 12 bases separating them. The CDR3 DNA is TGCAGTGCTAGAACAGGAACCTTATATAATTCACCCCTCCACTTT. Its translation is CSARTGTLYNSPLHF.

The rearrangement uses TRBV4-2 and TRBJ2-7; D is ambiguous. The length of the CDR3 is 13 residues. With 0 bases removed from V and 6 bases from J, the gap between germline ends came to 9 bases. Germline assignment: CDR1 LGHNA and CDR2 YNFKEQ. CDR3 nucleotides: TGTGCCAGCAGCCAAGAAAATTTCGTCGAGCAGTACTTC. This encodes CASSQENFVEQYF.

V usage is TRBV7-9 and J usage is TRBJ1-6; D not certain. Germline loops: CDR1 SEHNR, CDR2 FQNEAQ (reference sequence). The length of the CDR3 is 14 residues. Trimming took 7 bases from V and 8 from J, leaving 15 bases between them. The CDR3 coding sequence is TGTGCCAGCAAACGGCCGTTACCAGATTCACCCCTCCACTTT. This sequence encodes CASKRPLPDSPLHF.

This chain connects TRBV5-7 to TRBJ2-4; 9 bases align to TRBD2. TRBV5-7 is an ORF, with its function uncertain. The CDR3 totals 18 residues. The junction had 13 bases not matched to a gene; V was cut back by 0 bases and J by 6 bases. CDR3 DNA sequence: TGTGCCAGCAGCTTGGAGTCCTGGCGGGGGGGACACAGAAACATTCAGTACTTC. It yields the protein CASSLESWRGGHRNIQYF.

This clonotype was seen at least ten times. The chain carries TRBV6-1 and TRBJ2-7; a possible D gene is TRBD1 (5 bases). V was pared by 4 bases and J by 6 bases, with 10 bases between. Germline V gene lookup returns CDR1 MNHNS and CDR2 SASEGT. The CDR3 is 12 amino acids. Here the CDR3 reads CASSADSREQYF. The CDR3 DNA reads TGTGCCAGCAGTGCTGACAGCCGCGAGCAGTACTTC.